Following are 21 T cell receptor beta chains from one sample sequenced in a study of graft-versus-host responses after intestinal transplantation. Method: immunoSEQ multiplex PCR; TCRdb's copy keeps in-frame clones and lacks some. The sample lists about 86,000 clones, around 83% occurring once. No antigens are known for them. The source material was unstimulated CD8+ T cells sorted from spleen or lymph node cells, sampled before intestinal transplant. These receptors were collected from a human donor who received an intestinal transplant.

The rearrangement links TRBV7-6 to TRBJ2-3, with 9 bases that match TRBD2. V lost 3 bases to trimming and J lost 4 bases; unmatched junction nucleotides: 8. The germline CDR1 and CDR2 sequences are SGHVS and FNYEAQ. There are 16 residues in the CDR3. The CDR3 spells CASSLVAGAGADTQYF. DNA of the CDR3: TGTGCCAGCAGCTTGGTAGCGGGGGCGGGCGCAGATACGCAGTATTTT. The complete variable domain, with remaining parts taken from reference TRBV7-6 and TRBJ2-3, reads GAGVSQSPRYKVTKRGQDVALRCDPISGHVSLYWYRQALGQGPEFLTYFNYEAQQDKSGLPNDRFSAERPEGSISTLTIQRTEQRDSAMYRCASSLVAGAGADTQYFGPGTRLTVL.

This clone is a singleton in its sample. The V and J genes are TRBV4-1 and TRBJ2-5; 9 bases agree with TRBD2. From germline, CDR1 is MGHRA and CDR2 YSYEKL. V trimming: 0 bases; J trimming: 3 bases; junction bases outside the gene matches: 5. The CDR3 has 16 amino acids. The CDR3 sequence: CASSQESSGVKETQYF. The CDR3, as DNA: TGCGCCAGCAGCCAAGAATCTAGCGGGGTGAAAGAGACCCAGTACTTC.

The CDR3 loop is CASSESRLAGHYEQYF. The CDR3 DNA reads as TGCGCCAGCAGTGAGTCGAGACTAGCGGGACACTACGAGCAGTACTTC. This chain links TRBV10-1 with TRBJ2-7, with 11 bases lining up with TRBD2. Germline CDR1 WNHNN, CDR2 SYGVQD (reference sequence). This CDR3 is 16 amino acids long. The ends lost 0 bases at V and 3 bases at J; junction bases unmatched: 4.

This clone has just a few counts. The chain recombines TRBV2 with TRBJ2-7, with a tentative D call TRBD1 (5 bases). The CDR3 has 14 residues. The ends were cut back, 4 bases at V and 0 bases at J, with 10 bases in the middle. Germline CDR1 reads SNHLY; CDR2 reads FYNNEI. In DNA, the CDR3 is TGTGCCAGCAGTGGGACACTGAGCTCCTACGAGCAGTACTTC. It specifies CASSGTLSSYEQYF.

Details on this clone: The same CDR3 also results from other DNA sequences found in this sample. This sequence joins TRBV10-2 and TRBJ2-7; 7 nucleotides agree with TRBD1. V shed 6 bases, J shed 3 bases, and the junction held 11 bases outside the gene matches. The CDR3 extends over 15 amino acids. Germline V gene sequence: CDR1 WSHSY, CDR2 SAAADI. The CDR3 nucleotides read TGCGCCAGCAGCAATCGACAGGGTAATTTCTACGAGCAGTACTTC. It yields the protein CASSNRQGNFYEQYF.

The chain uses TRBV6-5 and TRBJ1-6; D is unresolved. Germline CDR1 reads MNHEY; CDR2 reads SVGAGI. This CDR3 spans 13 amino acids. V gave up 6 bases and J gave up 5 bases, with 8 bases separating them. The DNA of the CDR3 is TGTGCCAGCAGCTTAACGAATAATTCACCCCTCCACTTT. Encoded protein: CASSLTNNSPLHF.

Regarding this clone: In the same sample, other DNA sequences code for this CDR3. V gene TRBV5-6 combines with J gene TRBJ1-2, with a weak D call TRBD1 (5 bases). CDR3 length: 14 residues. The germline V gene has CDR1 SGHDT and CDR2 YYEEEE. Trimming took off 0 bases at V and 2 bases at J, with 8 bases between the two ends. The CDR3 region is CASSLGRGNYGYTF. The CDR3 DNA reads as TGTGCCAGCAGCTTGGGGCGGGGGAACTATGGCTACACCTTC.

This sequence joins TRBV1 and TRBJ2-7; TRBD2 is taken as the D call from the table, unchecked against the DNA. TRBV1 is annotated as a pseudogene. The CDR3 has 17 amino acids. The CDR3 DNA sequence: TGCACCAGCAGCCAAGCTCTGGGACTAGCGGGACACTACGAGCAGTACTTC. Its translation is CTSSQALGLAGHYEQYF.

This clone appeared a single time. The chain recombines TRBV6-6 with TRBJ2-1; D gene uncertain. The ends were cut back, 4 bases at V and 9 bases at J, with 7 bases in the middle. Per germline, CDR1 MNHNY and CDR2 SVGAGI (reference sequence). This CDR3 spans 11 amino acids. DNA for the CDR3: TGTGCCAGCAGTTTAATAGGTGAGCAGTTCTTC. Translation gives CASSLIGEQFF.

The V call is TRBV27, the J call TRBJ1-4; the match to TRBD1 covers 10 bases. The CDR3 is made up of 19 amino acids. J was trimmed by 10 bases and V by 6 bases; bases with no gene match: 23. The V gene's germline CDR1 is MNHEY and CDR2 SMNVEV (reference sequence). The CDR3 DNA follows: TGTGCCAGCAGCAAAGGCCCGGGACAGGGGATCCCCCTGGGAGGAAAACTGTTTTTT. Its translation: CASSKGPGQGIPLGGKLFF.

The chain uses TRBV7-9 and TRBJ2-5; 7 nucleotides line up with TRBD1. The length of the CDR3 is 15 residues. Germline V gives CDR1 SEHNR, CDR2 FQNEAQ (reference sequence). V lost 5 bases, J lost 0 bases, and 6 bases stayed unmatched. The CDR3 DNA sequence: TGTGCCAGCAGCCCGGGGACAGTGTACCAAGAGACCCAGTACTTC. It codes for CASSPGTVYQETQYF.

V and J are TRBV4-1 and TRBJ1-5; unclear D gene. Trimming shortened V by 0 bases and J by 6 bases, and 3 bases separated the two germline ends. The CDR3 extends over 12 amino acids. Germline lookup yields CDR1 MGHRA and CDR2 YSYEKL. The CDR3 loop reads CASSQEGQPQHF. CDR3 sequence (DNA): TGCGCCAGCAGCCAAGAAGGTCAGCCCCAGCATTTT.

The chain uses TRBV4-2 and TRBJ2-7; TRBD2 might be the D (5 bases). Trimming left V 0 bases short and J 1 base short, with 10 bases between. Looked up from germline, CDR1 is LGHNA and CDR2 is YNFKEQ. This CDR3 has 15 residues. CDR3 DNA sequence: TGTGCCAGCAGCCAAGAACCGACTACTTCCTACGAGCAGTACTTC. This gives the protein CASSQEPTTSYEQYF.

This clone turned up a few times. This chain links TRBV5-6 with TRBJ1-2, with 9 bases matching TRBD1. The CDR3 is 15 amino acids. Germline V CDR1 and CDR2: SGHDT, YYEEEE. V was clipped by 2 bases and J by 7 bases; unmatched bases: 9. CDR3: CASSLGGQGVGGYTF. The CDR3 DNA sequence: TGTGCCAGCAGCTTAGGGGGACAGGGTGTCGGTGGCTACACCTTC.

The chain is built from TRBV11-1 and TRBJ2-5, with 7 bases lining up with TRBD2. CDR3 length equals 14 residues. CDR1 is SGHAT, CDR2 FQDESV, per germline (reference sequence). Trimming cost V 1 base and J 3 bases; bases outside gene matches: 2. The chain's CDR3 is CASSLERGKETQYF. CDR3 in DNA: TGTGCCAGCAGCTTAGAGCGGGGCAAAGAGACCCAGTACTTC.

The V and J genes are TRBV29-1 and TRBJ1-5, with D maybe TRBD1 (5 bases). With 3 bases removed from V and 0 bases from J, the gap between germline ends came to 9 bases. This CDR3 contains 14 residues. The germline CDR1 and CDR2 sequences are SQVTM and ANQGSEA. CDR3 protein: CSVEVGDSNQPQHF. DNA for the CDR3: TGCAGCGTTGAGGTAGGGGATAGCAATCAGCCCCAGCATTTT.

The chain combines TRBV4-1 with TRBJ1-5; maybe TRBD1 (6 bases). Trimming shortened V by 1 base and J by 7 bases, and 17 bases separated the two germline ends. Germline V gene data show CDR1 as MGHRA and CDR2 as YSYEKL. The CDR3 is 16 amino acids. DNA for the CDR3: TGCGCCAGCAGCCAAGCTCTCTGGGGGGCTTGGCAGCCCCAGCATTTT. Encoded protein: CASSQALWGAWQPQHF.

The chain couples TRBV5-6 to TRBJ2-1; D ambiguous. Per the germline V gene, CDR1 is SGHDT and CDR2 is YYEEEE. CDR3 length: 14 amino acids. V gave up 1 base and J gave up 5 bases, with 10 bases separating them. CDR3 residues: CASSLFGGDNEQFF. Here the CDR3 DNA reads TGTGCCAGCAGCTTGTTCGGTGGGGACAATGAGCAGTTCTTC.

The V and J genes are TRBV4-2 and TRBJ2-5, with 12 bases lining up with TRBD1. CDR1 is LGHNA, CDR2 YNFKEQ, per germline. Losses at the gene ends were 4 bases for V and 3 bases for J; bases not matched to a gene: 21. This CDR3 contains 21 residues. This CDR3 reads CASSPKGTGGAWPPGKETQYF. CDR3 nucleotides: TGTGCCAGCAGCCCGAAAGGGACAGGGGGCGCGTGGCCGCCGGGGAAAGAGACCCAGTACTTC.

This clone was seen a few times. This chain links TRBV5-6 with TRBJ2-1, with TRBD2 identical over 8 bases. The CDR3 has 15 amino acids. The ends lost 1 base at V and 10 bases at J; junction bases unmatched: 10. The V gene's germline CDR1 is SGHDT and CDR2 YYEEEE. CDR3 bases: TGTGCCAGCAGCTTGACAAGCGGGAGAGATGGGGAGCAGTTCTTC. This sequence encodes CASSLTSGRDGEQFF.

This sequence joins TRBV4-1 and TRBJ1-1; TRBD1 is a possible D gene (5 bases). V was pared by 2 bases and J by 3 bases, with 19 bases between. The CDR3 runs to 17 residues. Germline CDR1 and CDR2: MGHRA and YSYEKL. The CDR3 here is CASSQYPTREGDTEAFF. CDR3 nucleotides: TGCGCCAGCAGCCAATATCCCACAAGGGAAGGGGACACTGAAGCTTTCTTT.